This is a list of T cell receptor beta chains from one sample in a study of blood T cell repertoires in COVID-19. Sequencing was performed with immunoSEQ multiplex PCR; in TCRdb, only in-frame clones are kept and a portion is missing. There are hundreds of thousands of clones in the sample; approximately 91% occur only once, and 0.65% to 0.9% lies in the top ten. The material sequenced was peripheral blood. The receptors here all came from a woman in her thirties with acute or convalescent COVID-19. The CDR3 runs from the conserved cysteine through the conserved F or W. D genes are given only for firm matches. Rows give clone size only sometimes, using once, few, many, or a class for an expanded clone.

D,V,J,size,CDR3,DNA
NA,TRBV19,TRBJ1-5,NA,CASRPGFESNQPQHF,TGTGCCAGTAGACCGGGTTTTGAGAGCAATCAGCCCCAGCATTTT
TRBD1,TRBV27,TRBJ2-7,NA,CASSQDLTGWIYEQYF,TGTGCCAGCAGTCAAGACCTGACAGGGTGGATCTACGAGCAGTACTTC
NA,TRBV7-9,TRBJ2-7,NA,CAAGGLTSYEQYF,TGTGCCGCCGGGGGACTGACCTCCTACGAGCAGTACTTC
NA,TRBV27,TRBJ2-3,NA,CASREYTDTQYF,TGTGCCAGCAGAGAGTACACAGATACGCAGTATTTT
NA,TRBV12-3/TRBV12-4,TRBJ1-2,NA,CASSPGPYGYTF,TGTGCCAGCAGTCCAGGGCCTTATGGCTACACCTTC
NA,TRBV28,TRBJ1-5,NA,CASNAGNQPQHF,TGTGCCAGCAACGCAGGGAATCAGCCCCAGCATTTT
NA,TRBV5-4,TRBJ1-6,NA,CASSPRGGNSPLHF,TGTGCCAGCAGCCCACGGGGGGGTAATTCACCCCTCCACTTT
TRBD2,TRBV27,TRBJ2-3,NA,CASRPEGTSGTDTQYF,TGTGCCAGCAGACCAGAAGGGACTAGCGGCACAGATACGCAGTATTTT
NA,TRBV5-4,TRBJ2-7,NA,CASSSTYEQYF,TGTGCCAGCAGCTCCACCTACGAGCAGTACTTC
NA,TRBV7-2,TRBJ1-1,once,CASSQQQGRTEAFF,TGTGCCAGCAGCCAACAACAGGGCAGGACTGAAGCTTTCTTT
NA,TRBV6-5,TRBJ1-5,NA,CASQPGGSNQPQHF,TGTGCCAGCCAGCCAGGAGGAAGCAATCAGCCCCAGCATTTT
TRBD1,TRBV27,TRBJ2-7,NA,CASRTGRLSYEQYF,TGTGCCAGCAGGACAGGGCGCCTCTCCTACGAGCAGTACTTC
NA,TRBV11-2,TRBJ2-1,NA,CASSLGGESAYNEQFF,TGTGCCAGCAGCTTAGGGGGGGAGAGCGCCTACAATGAGCAGTTCTTC
TRBD1,TRBV6-6,TRBJ1-2,NA,CASSYDRENYGYTF,TGTGCCAGCAGTTACGACAGGGAGAACTATGGCTACACCTTC
NA,TRBV5-1,TRBJ2-1,NA,CASSTENEQFF,TGCGCCAGCAGCACAGAGAATGAGCAGTTCTTC
NA,TRBV24-1,TRBJ1-1,NA,CATSDWARNEAFF,TGTGCCACCAGTGATTGGGCCAGAAATGAAGCTTTCTTT
NA,TRBV9,TRBJ1-1,NA,CASSVLSRNTEAFF,TGTGCCAGCAGCGTACTTTCTAGGAACACTGAAGCTTTCTTT
NA,TRBV4-1,TRBJ1-2,once,CASSLAGSGEYGYTF,TGCGCCAGCAGCCTGGCGGGCAGTGGAGAATATGGCTACACCTTC
TRBD2,TRBV5-1,TRBJ2-2,NA,CASSPNSGSGGELFF,TGCGCCAGCAGCCCCAATAGCGGGAGCGGCGGGGAGCTGTTTTTT
NA,TRBV3-1/TRBV3-2,TRBJ2-1,NA,CASSRSTGKGFF,TGTGCCAGCAGCCGTTCGACAGGCAAGGGGTTCTTC
NA,TRBV6-2/TRBV6-3,TRBJ2-5,NA,CASSYSFGGRDQETQYF,TGTGCCAGCAGTTACTCTTTCGGTGGGCGAGACCAAGAGACCCAGTACTTC
NA,TRBV6-5,TRBJ1-5,NA,CASISGAEFYQPQHF,TGTGCCAGCATCTCAGGGGCAGAATTCTATCAGCCCCAGCATTTT
TRBD1,TRBV10-3,TRBJ1-5,once,CAISENGRGNNQPQHF,TGTGCCATCAGTGAAAATGGCAGGGGGAACAATCAGCCCCAGCATTTT
TRBD1,TRBV9,TRBJ1-2,NA,CASSPTTGNGYTF,TGTGCCAGCAGCCCAACGACAGGGAATGGCTACACCTTC
NA,TRBV30,TRBJ1-6,NA,CAWCTYGGLNSPLHF,TGTGCCTGGTGCACCTATGGGGGGTTAAATTCACCCCTCCACTTT
NA,TRBV29-1,TRBJ1-2,NA,CSVDGRDYGYTF,TGCAGCGTTGACGGCAGGGACTATGGCTACACCTTC
NA,TRBV19,TRBJ2-1,NA,CASTLTSGSYNEQFF,TGTGCCAGTACTCTAACCTCCGGCTCCTACAATGAGCAGTTCTTC
NA,TRBV9,TRBJ2-1,few,CASSVVSGVVGEQFF,TGTGCCAGCAGCGTAGTGTCGGGAGTGGTGGGTGAGCAGTTCTTC
TRBD2,TRBV3-1/TRBV3-2,TRBJ2-7,NA,CASSQTSGGLAEQYF,TGTGCCAGCAGCCAAACTAGCGGGGGCCTAGCTGAGCAGTACTTC
NA,TRBV19,TRBJ2-7,NA,CASSLSGGTYYEQYF,TGTGCCAGTAGCCTCTCAGGCGGGACGTATTACGAGCAGTACTTC
TRBD1,TRBV5-1,TRBJ1-5,NA,CASSPGQGSQPQHF,TGCGCCAGCAGCCCCGGACAGGGATCGCAGCCCCAGCATTTT
NA,TRBV27,TRBJ2-2,NA,CASSLSILADNYHTGELFF,TGTGCCAGCAGTTTATCGATTCTGGCAGACAATTATCACACCGGGGAGCTGTTTTTT
NA,TRBV6-5,TRBJ2-1,NA,CASSYGRQPYNEQFF,TGTGCCAGCAGTTACGGTCGACAGCCCTACAATGAGCAGTTCTTC
NA,TRBV13,TRBJ1-2,NA,CASRPEGLNYGYTF,TGTGCCAGCAGACCGGAGGGGCTTAACTATGGCTACACCTTC
NA,TRBV4-3,TRBJ2-7,NA,CASSQDGQGYEQYF,TGCGCCAGCAGCCAAGATGGTCAGGGCTACGAGCAGTACTTC
NA,TRBV12-3/TRBV12-4,TRBJ2-1,NA,CASRQNSEQFF,TGTGCCAGCAGACAAAACAGTGAGCAGTTCTTC
NA,TRBV7-2,TRBJ2-2,once,CASRQGGGNTGELFF,TGTGCCAGCAGGCAGGGGGGAGGAAACACCGGGGAGCTGTTTTTT
TRBD1,TRBV4-2,TRBJ2-2,NA,CASSQPTGLAGELFF,TGTGCCAGCAGCCAGCCGACAGGGTTGGCCGGGGAGCTGTTTTTT
TRBD2,TRBV3-1/TRBV3-2,TRBJ2-3,NA,CASSRASGRTDTQYF,TGTGCCAGCAGCCGGGCTAGCGGGAGAACAGATACGCAGTATTTT
TRBD2,TRBV20-1,TRBJ2-1,once,CSASSSGRRNEQFF,TGCAGTGCTAGTTCCAGCGGGAGGCGGAATGAGCAGTTCTTC
TRBD2,TRBV7-8,TRBJ2-2,NA,CASSLRTSGSTGELFF,TGTGCCAGCAGCTTACGGACTAGCGGGAGCACCGGGGAGCTGTTTTTT
NA,TRBV30,TRBJ2-5,NA,CAWSVSGLPGETQYF,TGTGCCTGGAGTGTAAGTGGGCTGCCTGGAGAGACCCAGTACTTC
NA,TRBV12-5,TRBJ2-5,NA,CASGLSGLAETQYF,TGTGCTAGTGGTTTGTCGGGCTTAGCGGAGACCCAGTACTTC